This entry is about one T cell receptor beta chain. This entry is derived from a study of cytomegalovirus exposure and HLA in healthy donors. Study-level information: Out of fewer than 400 genotyped donors, about 76% belonged to the Caucasian-associated ancestry cluster.

Amplification used 60 Vbeta primers and 13 Jbeta primers. Profiled with immunoSEQ multiplex PCR; TCRdb holds only in-frame clones, not every one. This table has 200,000 to 300,000 clones, 82% appearing once. The receptor was isolated from a middle-aged woman in good health and CMV-seropositive. The sample consisted of PBMCs.

The DNA of the CDR3 is TGTGCCATCAGTGATGTCCTAAATGAGCAGTTCTTC. It is translated as CAISDVLNEQFF. The chain couples TRBV10-3 to TRBJ2-1, with unresolved D. Germline V gene data show CDR1 as ENHRY and CDR2 as SYGVKD. The V end lost 3 bases, the J end lost 7 bases, and 7 bases lay between the germline ends. CDR3 length: 12 residues.